This TCR beta chain was sequenced in a study of shared clonotypes between healthy human individuals. Whole-study findings and limits: Estimated richness values were generally larger in naive subsets than in memory subsets.

This CDR3 is 13 amino acids long. Germline V CDR1 and CDR2: SQVTM, ANQGSEA. J was trimmed by 4 bases and V by 7 bases; bases with no gene match: 5. A word on this clone: What it binds is not known.

Measured with immunoSEQ multiplex PCR; TCRdb has only the in-frame clones, and not every one. The table lists over a million clones, about 96% of them singletons, with about 1% in the top ten. The chain joins TRBV29-1 to TRBJ1-5; 9 nucleotides align to TRBD1. This sequence originates from a man aged 25 to 45 in good health. Sequenced: naive CD4+ T cells sorted from blood. Subset here: CD45RA+ positively selected. The CDR3 reads CSAGTGTNQPQHF. In DNA form, the CDR3 reads TGCAGCGCAGGGACAGGGACTAATCAGCCCCAGCATTTT.